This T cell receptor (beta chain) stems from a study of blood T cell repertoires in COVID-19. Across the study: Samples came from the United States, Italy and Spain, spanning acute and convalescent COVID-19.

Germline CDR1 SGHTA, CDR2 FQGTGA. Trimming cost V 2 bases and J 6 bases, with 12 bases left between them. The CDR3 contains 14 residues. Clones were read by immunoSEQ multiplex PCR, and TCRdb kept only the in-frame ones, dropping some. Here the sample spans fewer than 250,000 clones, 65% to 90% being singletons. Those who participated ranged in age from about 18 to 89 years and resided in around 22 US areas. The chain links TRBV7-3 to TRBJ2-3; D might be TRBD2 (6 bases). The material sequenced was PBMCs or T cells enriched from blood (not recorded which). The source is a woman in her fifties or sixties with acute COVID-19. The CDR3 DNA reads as TGTGCCAGCAGCTTAGGAGGGGCAGGGGATACGCAGTATTTT. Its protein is CASSLGGAGDTQYF.